Reported below is one T cell receptor (beta chain). The target of this receptor is not known. Base quality data are lacking; no much larger clone is found one base away. This sample stems from a study of OX40 agonist ivuxolimab in advanced cancers. About the full investigation: Ivuxolimab was an agonistic, fully human IgG2 monoclonal antibody directed against OX40 (CD134), a costimulatory receptor. Intravenous ivuxolimab was administered to patients every 2 weeks at six dose levels: 0.01, 0.1, 0.3, 1.5, 3 and 10 mg/kg. The paper describes the monotherapy dose-escalation part (N of about 52 patients) of the phase I trial of ivuxolimab. A male proportion of roughly 85% and a mean age of about 60 years, ranging from about 20 to 79, were recorded for the dose-escalation cohort. The purpose of peripheral TCRbeta sequencing was to test whether ivuxolimab changed TCR sequence diversity and led to clonal T-cell expansion. Prior anti-PD-1, anti-PD-L1 or anti-CTLA-4 therapy was permitted, and 30% to 45% of dose-escalation patients had received checkpoint inhibitors. Of the approximately 54 patients in dose escalation, some 20 had hepatocellular carcinoma, approximately 15 had melanoma, 9 had renal cell carcinoma and 9 had head and neck cancer. Partial responses were achieved by three dose-escalation patients, of whom one had hepatocellular carcinoma and two had cutaneous melanoma.

For sequencing of the TCRbeta CDR3 region, genomic DNA was extracted from the sorted cells. TCRbeta CDR3 regions were sequenced using the immunoSEQ Assay. In TCRdb, the immuneACCESS table is reduced to in-frame sequences with V and J assigned. These tables do not hold every clone; where another copy was compared, an unresolved V gene accounts for under half, and the others remain unexplained. The sample profile shows 55,000 to 70,000 clones; 84% of them were found once. The leading ten clones occupy 4% to 5.5% of the sample. General findings and caveats noted by the study authors: The antigen specificity of the peripheral T cells that underwent clonal expansion was not determined. Clonal expansion of both CD4+ and CD8+ blood T cells was observed from baseline to week 6 at doses 0.1 to 3.0 mg/kg. Partial responders in the 0.1-3.0 mg/kg groups had among the lowest normalized peripheral clonal expansion, especially among CD8+ T cells. On average, CD8+ T cells showed more expanded clones than CD4+ T cells after ivuxolimab. Low levels of normalized T-cell clonal expansion were also seen in some patients who did not respond.

Patients with a history of autoimmune disease or receiving systemic immunosuppression were excluded from the trial. Peripheral blood for TCR sequencing was collected from all dose cohorts at baseline, on cycle 4 day 1, and on cycle 7 day 1. The samples were drawn from a first-in-human, open-label, multicenter phase I dose-escalation trial of ivuxolimab. Adults with locally advanced or metastatic head and neck squamous cell, hepatocellular, melanoma or renal cell carcinoma were enrolled in the trial. Before TCR sequencing, CD4+ T cells and CD8+ T cells were sorted from peripheral blood as separate populations. The CDR3 starts with the cysteine, ends with the phenylalanine, and has 14 residues. The sequence is cut down to CDR3 DNA, 42 bases in frame from base 1. Germline trimming: 4 bases from V, 3 bases from J; junction bases outside gene matches: 5. CDR1 and CDR2 were assigned from the germline V gene (reference sequence) as MNHNY and SVGAGI.

The sequenced sample was CD4+ or CD8+ T cells sorted from blood, obtained in a trial of the OX40 agonist ivuxolimab. The receptor chain draws on TRBV6-6 and TRBJ1-1, with 7 bases in between that match TRBD1. The receptor was derived from an adult with an advanced solid tumor such as melanoma, head and neck, liver or kidney cancer. This receptor carries the CDR3 CASSSDRVDTEAFF. Here is the DNA: TGTGCCAGCAGTTCCGACAGGGTGGACACTGAAGCTTTCTTT.